What follows is one T cell receptor beta chain and its context. TCRdb's table, derived via immunoSEQ multiplex PCR, lists solely in-frame clones and lacks some. The profile shows over 70,000 clones, roughly 90% of them singletons. The source of the sample is a study of T cell responses to AZD1222 COVID-19 vaccine. Pooled samples include second doses given at about 4 or 12 weeks. The germline CDR1 and CDR2 sequences are KGHDR and SFDVKD. V was cut by 0 bases and J by 2 bases, with 6 bases left in between. The CDR3 spans 14 residues. The clonotype comes from an adult who received the AZD1222 COVID-19 vaccine. The chain carries TRBV24-1 and TRBJ1-2; D is possibly TRBD1 (5 bases). Sequencing used peripheral blood, obtained 28 days after the second AZD1222 dose. CDR3 in DNA: TGTGCCACCAGTGATTTGGAGGGGAACTATGGCTACACCTTC. This gives the protein CATSDLEGNYGYTF.